This note documents a single T cell receptor (beta chain) sequence. What antigen it recognizes has not been identified. Per-base quality was not reported, and no clone a single base away is much larger than it. The sample belongs to a study of T cell responses to AZD1222 COVID-19 vaccine (dated by TCRdb to the early 2020s). For context, the study as a whole: AZD1222 recipients with second doses at about 4 weeks or about 12 weeks were pooled, because spike-specific TCR depth and breadth did not differ between schedules. A total of 233 trial participants underwent TCR sequencing, of whom some 200 had received two doses of AZD1222 and about 25 had received two doses of the MenACWY control vaccine. Trial participants were enrolled into age subgroups of 18-55, 56-69 and 70-plus years, which contained about 160, 30 and 59 TCR-sequenced participants, respectively.

What the research found in general, with its limitations: CD4 TCRs associated with the vaccine covered the entire spike protein, and the dominant responses were in regions 160-218 and 743-854. Nearly half of unique spike-specific TCRs reportedly recognized epitopes outside regions mutated in the B.1.351 and B.1.1.7 variants. The 56-69-year group was small, and its depth increase did not reach significance, likely because of low power. Participants were mostly white British and included more females than males, and it was suggested by the authors that clonal diversity may have been underestimated. Conclusions about previously exposed vaccinees are limited, since just six AZD1222 recipients were seropositive for SARS-CoV-2 at baseline. Because no day 14 peak-response samples were available, repertoires were characterized only after the peak T cell response. A significant rise in spike-specific TCR breadth and depth was observed after two AZD1222 doses relative to day 0 and relative to MenACWY recipients.

Trimming costs V 0 bases and J 4 bases, and their ends lie 13 bases apart. The germline V gene provides CDR1 LGHNA and CDR2 YSLEER. The CDR3 runs 15 residues from the cysteine to the phenylalanine. Only the CDR3 DNA is retained, 45 bases long and in frame from the first base. The CDR3 regions of human TCRbeta chains were subjected to immunosequencing. Concerning the study's data processing: Repertoire TCRs were matched against a reference library of SARS-CoV-2-specific TCRs generated with the MIRA antigen-specificity platform. Breadth meant the fraction of unique TCRs that were SARS-CoV-2-associated, whereas depth meant the fraction of total T cells that were SARS-CoV-2-associated. Using the MIRA data, each spike-specific TCR was assigned both to the spike region to which the TCR was reactive and to a CD4 or CD8 class. Log10-transformed breadth and depth values were compared by one-way ANOVA with Sidak's multiple comparisons tests. In its TCRdb copy, this immuneACCESS table keeps in-frame sequences only and misses some clones. Where compared with another copy, unresolved V genes explain less than half of these, and the others have no known cause. Clonal size and the V and J genes are those of that table, whereas D and trimming came from the DNA. The sample table records about 68,000 clones; over 60% of these occur just once. Jointly, the top ten make up over 10% of the sample.

The label giving this sample's time point can be read as: baseline before first vaccination. The vaccinee samples were drawn from two UK trials, COV001 and COV002, one of which was a single-blind randomized controlled phase 2/3 trial testing AZD1222 (ChAdOx1 nCoV-19) in healthy adults. For TCRbeta chain sequencing, PBMC samples were collected from trial participants at day 0 and at day 28 after the second dose. The V gene is TRBV4-3 and the J gene is TRBJ2-7; the D gene cannot be resolved beyond TRBD1 or TRBD2, each matching 6 bases. The specimen was peripheral blood, collected on day 0 of AZD1222 vaccination. This sequence originates from an adult in good health. The DNA sequence is TGCGCCAGCAGCCAAGATAGGGGGGAGTGGTACGAGCAGTACTTC. Its protein product is CASSQDRGEWYEQYF.